This T cell receptor beta chain was sequenced in a study of OX40 agonist ivuxolimab in advanced cancers. Study-wide background: An agonistic human IgG2 monoclonal antibody against OX40 (CD134) was given. Partial responses were achieved by three patients: one hepatocellular carcinoma, two cutaneous melanoma. Study findings and constraints: In general, CD8+ T cells held more expanded clones than CD4+ did, on average.

Profiled with immunoSEQ multiplex PCR; TCRdb holds only in-frame clones, not every one. This table has 70,000 to 85,000 clones, about four fifths appearing once. Of note for this clone: Its specificity is unknown.

Any history of autoimmune disease or systemic immunosuppression disqualified patients. V trimming: 6 bases; J trimming: 6 bases; junction bases outside the gene matches: 8. This CDR3 spans 15 amino acids. Germline CDR1 and CDR2: MNHEY and SVGAGI. This sequence joins TRBV6-5 and TRBJ2-3; 11 bases are shared with TRBD2. The specimen was CD4+ or CD8+ T cells sorted from blood, collected in a trial of the OX40 agonist ivuxolimab. The receptor was isolated from an adult with an advanced solid tumor such as melanoma, head and neck, liver or kidney cancer. The DNA for the CDR3 is TGTGCCAGCAGAAATAGCGGGAGGGCCATGGATACGCAGTATTTT. It specifies CASRNSGRAMDTQYF.